These T cell receptor beta chains were read from a single sample in a study of monozygotic twins with inflammatory bowel disease. TCRdb re-called the 5' RACE reads and shows each CDR3 protein once, DNA omitted. This table holds approximately 150,000 distinct CDR3 sequences. The sample taken for sequencing was blood. The source is a human donor with ulcerative colitis or Crohn's disease, or a healthy co-twin of an affected twin (not recorded which). The CDR3 runs from the conserved cysteine through the conserved F or W.

J gene	V gene	CDR3 protein
TRBJ2-1	TRBV28	CASQTENNEQFF
TRBJ2-7	TRBV27	CASSLLFLQGGKQYF
TRBJ2-7	TRBV7-2	CASSLGGSASYEQYF
TRBJ2-3	TRBV7-2	CASSLSGGAGDTQYF
TRBJ1-2	TRBV4-1	CASSQDPSGYGYTF
TRBJ2-3	TRBV6-5	CASSYIDTQYF
TRBJ1-1	TRBV19	CASSIVSGSREAFF
TRBJ2-1	TRBV24-1	CATSANHRGSIYNEQFF
TRBJ1-3	TRBV7-9	CASSSEGFGNTIYF
TRBJ2-7	TRBV3-1	CASSSGGQLAYEQYF
TRBJ2-7	TRBV5-4	CASSLIGGGYEQYF
TRBJ1-1	TRBV7-2	CASSPRRRGTEAFF
TRBJ2-1	TRBV3-1	CASSQDGLSGSKGNEQFF
TRBJ2-7	TRBV7-6	CASSFFSQGREQYF
TRBJ2-1	TRBV6-1	CASSQTSGGPAYNEQFF
TRBJ2-5	TRBV20-1	CSARGLEYQETQYF
TRBJ2-2	TRBV3-1	CASSLEATGELFF
TRBJ2-5	TRBV6-1	CASSGEGGETQYF
TRBJ2-1	TRBV27	CASSPLAGLINEQFF
TRBJ2-1	TRBV10-3	CAISEPWDTNEQFF
TRBJ2-1	TRBV10-3	CAISDSGGDYNEQFF
TRBJ1-4	TRBV7-2	CASSLKRGMREKLFF
TRBJ2-3	TRBV10-3	CAISESRQTDTQYF